This T cell receptor beta chain is drawn from a study of blood T cell repertoires in COVID-19. The wider study: The United States, Italy and Spain supplied acute and convalescent COVID-19 samples.

Assignments of participants to cohorts depended upon their own reported clinical history. Two negative PCRs, clearance, or symptom resolution had been documented for recovered Cohort 3 donors. Germline V gene lookup returns CDR1 SGHNT and CDR2 YYREEE (reference sequence). This CDR3 has 14 residues. J gave up 6 bases and V 4 bases, and 8 bases lay outside the gene matches. The method was immunoSEQ multiplex PCR; TCRdb's version includes in-frame clones alone and lacks a portion of them. Of 350,000 to 450,000 clones in the sample, 80% to 90% are singletons; the top ten hold 0.9% to 1.2%. The sequenced material came from PBMCs or T cells enriched from blood (not recorded which). The clonotype was recovered from a young man who had recovered from COVID-19. This chain connects TRBV5-4 to TRBJ2-7; 9 bases agree with TRBD1. The CDR3 here is CASSVGTGWAEQYF. The CDR3 nucleotides read TGTGCCAGCAGCGTGGGGACAGGGTGGGCCGAGCAGTACTTC.